This TCR beta chain originates from a study of Ad26.COV2.S vaccination and SARS-CoV-2 variants. Study details: Once or twice, 56 days apart, Ad26.COV2.S was delivered intramuscularly. Findings and limits, study-wide: After vaccination, substantial breadth of spike-specific CD8+ and CD4+ responses was reported. Breadth measured for non-spike TCRs was similar across vaccine and placebo recipients.

The J segment lost 6 bases and the V segment lost 3 bases, leaving 6 bases of the junction unmatched. The CDR3 covers 15 residues. Germline CDR1 reads SGHTA; CDR2 reads FQGTGA. With respect to this clone: The antigen is not known.

Some clones are missing from TCRdb's copy, which holds only in-frame ones; the method was immunoSEQ multiplex PCR. The data contain 450,000 to 550,000 clones, roughly nine tenths of them singletons. Treatment denoted: some 20 received Ad26.COV2.S at low or high dose, single or two shots; five or six received placebo; per-sample allocation not given. Sampling occurred on day 63 after the first vaccine or placebo injection. This adult donor, from Boston, was 18-55 years old. V is TRBV7-3 and J is TRBJ2-1, with 9 bases fitting TRBD1. This TCR was sampled from a person aged 18-65 years who received the Ad26.COV2.S COVID-19 vaccine or a placebo. The material was peripheral blood, obtained in a trial of Ad26.COV2.S vaccine versus placebo. CDR3 region: CASSLTGGTINEQFF. CDR3 sequence (DNA): TGTGCCAGCAGCTTGACAGGGGGTACTATCAATGAGCAGTTCTTC.